The 32 T cell receptor beta chains in this list originate from one sample, sequenced in a study of cytomegalovirus exposure and HLA in healthy donors. Method: immunoSEQ multiplex PCR; TCRdb's copy keeps in-frame clones and lacks some. The table shows 65,000 to 100,000 clones, with roughly 93% occurring only once. The sequencing sample was made of PBMCs. Source of these receptors: a woman aged 30 to 39 in good health and CMV-seronegative.

The chain is built from TRBV25-1 and TRBJ2-3, with D unclear. Trimming removed 0 bases from V and 3 bases from J, with 7 bases in between. The CDR3 length is 14 residues. The germline gives CDR1 MGHDK, CDR2 SYGVNS. The CDR3 DNA is TGTGCCAGCAGTGAATATCAGGAAACAGATACGCAGTATTTT. Translation: CASSEYQETDTQYF.

The V gene is TRBV27, the J gene TRBJ1-2; D uncertain. Deletions cut 4 bases from V and 6 bases from J, with 9 bases between. This CDR3 is 12 amino acids long. Germline V gene lookup returns CDR1 MNHEY and CDR2 SMNVEV (reference sequence). The CDR3 DNA reads as TGTGCCAGCAGTTCCCTGCGGGATGGCTACACCTTC. Translated: CASSSLRDGYTF.

This chain links TRBV5-1 with TRBJ1-3; TRBD1 agrees at 8 bases. Trimming cost V 2 bases and J 1 base; bases outside gene matches: 20. Per the germline V gene, CDR1 is SGHRS and CDR2 is YFSETQ. The CDR3 spans 21 residues. CDR3 in amino acids: CASSFLLRTGSRGLSGNTIYF. The CDR3 DNA is TGCGCCAGCAGCTTCCTTCTCCGGACAGGGTCAAGGGGGTTGTCTGGAAACACCATATATTTT. Drawing the rest from reference TRBV5-1 and TRBJ1-3, the complete variable domain is KAGVTQTPRYLIKTRGQQVTLSCSPISGHRSVSWYQQTPGQGLQFLFEYFSETQRNKGNFPGRFSGRQFSNSRSEMNVSTLELGDSALYLCASSFLLRTGSRGLSGNTIYFGEGSWLTVV.

V gene TRBV18 combines with J gene TRBJ1-5; 10 nucleotides match TRBD1. Looked up from germline, CDR1 is KGHSH and CDR2 is LQKENI. The CDR3 sequence is 15 residues long. Trimming removed 6 bases from V and 3 bases from J; junction bases left unmatched: 5. The CDR3 loop is CASSPGQGYNQPQHF. As DNA, the CDR3 is TGTGCCAGCTCGCCGGGACAGGGGTACAATCAGCCCCAGCATTTT. Variable domain in full (rest from reference TRBV18 and TRBJ1-5): NAGVMQNPRHLVRRRGQEARLRCSPMKGHSHVYWYRQLPEEGLKFMVYLQKENIIDESGMPKERFSAEFPKEGPSILRIQQVVRGDSAAYFCASSPGQGYNQPQHFGDGTRLSIL.

The chain has TRBV21-1 and TRBJ2-5; the table's D call, TRBD2, has no DNA check behind it. TRBV21-1 is marked as a pseudogene. This CDR3 has 16 residues. CDR3 loop: CASSKGWLAGEETQYF. For the CDR3, the DNA is TGTGCCAGCAGCAAAGGATGGCTAGCGGGAGAAGAGACCCAGTACTTC.

The J gene is TRBJ2-3, the V gene TRBV6-5, with D possibly being TRBD2 (5 bases). Trimming cost V 7 bases and J 2 bases, with 16 bases left between them. The CDR3 runs 15 residues. Germline lookup yields CDR1 MNHEY and CDR2 SVGAGI. The CDR3: CASTSTGDVTDTQYF. The DNA of the CDR3 is TGTGCCAGCACTTCAACCGGGGATGTCACAGATACGCAGTATTTT.

The chain links TRBV5-4 to TRBJ1-2; 7 bases line up with TRBD1. V lost 5 bases to trimming and J lost 7 bases; unmatched junction nucleotides: 11. Germline V gives CDR1 SGHNT, CDR2 YYREEE (reference sequence). The CDR3 is made up of 14 amino acids. In nucleotides, the CDR3 is TGTGCCAGCAGAAGAGACAGGGAAATTTCTGGCTACACCTTC. The encoded protein is CASRRDREISGYTF.

Of note for this clone: A junction boundary mismatches the germline segment, possibly from a read error. The chain recombines TRBV4-2 with TRBJ1-1; perhaps TRBD1 as D (5 bases). This CDR3 spans 11 amino acids. Germline values: CDR1 LGHNA, CDR2 YNFKEQ. The CDR3 nucleotides are TGTGCCAGCAGCCATAGACAGTTGATTCTCTTT. Its protein product is CASSHRQLILF.

The chain's CDR3 is CASRGHNSYEQYF. CDR3 in DNA: TGTGCCAGCAGGGGACATAATTCCTACGAGCAGTACTTC. The V gene is TRBV28, the J gene TRBJ2-7, with D perhaps matching TRBD1 (6 bases). Germline CDR1 is MDHEN and CDR2 is SYDVKM. The V end was cut by 6 bases, the J end by 1 base, with 10 bases between. The CDR3 is 13 amino acids.

The rearrangement joins TRBV6-5 to TRBJ1-2; 9 positions match TRBD1. J lost 4 bases, V lost 6 bases, and 6 bases had no gene match. The CDR3 contains 14 residues. Looked up from germline, CDR1 is MNHEY and CDR2 is SVGAGI. For the CDR3, the DNA is TGTGCCAGCAGAGGACAGGGGATTATCTATGGCTACACCTTC. Encoded protein: CASRGQGIIYGYTF.

This clone has more than one count but fewer than ten. The chain couples TRBV6-1 to TRBJ1-5, with 7 bases matching TRBD1. Trimming cost V 3 bases and J 3 bases; bases outside gene matches: 5. The CDR3 consists of 15 residues. The germline V gene encodes CDR1 MNHNS and CDR2 SASEGT. As DNA, the CDR3 is TGTGCCAGCAGTGAGTACAGGGGCTACAATCAGCCCCAGCATTTT. It yields the protein CASSEYRGYNQPQHF.

The V gene is TRBV27, the J gene TRBJ1-2, with 9 bases that match TRBD1. The CDR3 runs to 14 residues. With 2 bases clipped from V and 2 bases from J, the junction kept 0 bases outside the gene matches. The germline gives CDR1 MNHEY, CDR2 SMNVEV (reference sequence). The CDR3 loop reads CASSLGQGNYGYTF. The CDR3 nucleotides are TGTGCCAGCAGTTTAGGACAGGGGAACTATGGCTACACCTTC.

The chain combines TRBV2 with TRBJ1-2, with D maybe TRBD1 (6 bases). The germline CDR1 and CDR2 sequences are SNHLY and FYNNEI. The CDR3 has 13 residues. V was clipped by 5 bases and J by 8 bases, with 15 bases between them. The CDR3 loop reads CASSKDRSEGYTF. Here the CDR3 DNA reads TGTGCCAGCAGTAAAGACAGGTCGGAGGGCTACACCTTC.

The chain combines TRBV27 with TRBJ2-5; D is possibly TRBD1 (5 bases). The CDR3 loop spans 14 amino acids. Trimming pared 6 bases from V and 7 bases from J, leaving 18 bases between. Germline V gives CDR1 MNHEY, CDR2 SMNVEV (reference sequence). CDR3 region: CASSFQGRAGTQYF. CDR3 nucleotide sequence: TGTGCCAGCAGCTTCCAGGGTCGGGCTGGGACCCAGTACTTC.

This clone appeared a single time. The rearrangement links TRBV4-2 to TRBJ2-2, with TRBD2 identical over 11 bases. J lost 5 bases, V lost 0 bases, and 5 bases had no gene match. There are 17 residues in the CDR3. The germline CDR1 and CDR2 sequences are LGHNA and YNFKEQ. The CDR3 region is CASSQELLAGVTGELFF. CDR3 coding DNA: TGTGCCAGCAGCCAAGAGTTACTAGCGGGAGTGACCGGGGAGCTGTTTTTT.

The chain combines TRBV28 with TRBJ1-1; D is perhaps TRBD1 (5 bases). The germline CDR1 and CDR2 sequences are MDHEN and SYDVKM. Trimming cost V 2 bases and J 3 bases, with 16 bases left between them. The CDR3 is 16 amino acids. The CDR3 DNA sequence: TGTGCCAGCAGTTTACGGTTGGCACCGGGGGACACTGAAGCTTTCTTT. This translates into CASSLRLAPGDTEAFF.

This clone showed up just once. The chain uses TRBV5-6 and TRBJ2-1, with D possibly being TRBD2 (6 bases). This CDR3 contains 11 residues. Trimming pared 4 bases from V and 12 bases from J, leaving 11 bases between. Germline V gene data show CDR1 as SGHDT and CDR2 as YYEEEE. The CDR3, as DNA: TGTGCCAGCAGCGCGGGACGGGGGCAGTTCTTC. Its protein is CASSAGRGQFF.

V usage is TRBV5-4 and J usage is TRBJ2-1; 11 nucleotides line up with TRBD2. Germline lookup yields CDR1 SGHNT and CDR2 YYREEE (reference sequence). The V gene end was trimmed by 4 bases and the J gene end by 10 bases; junction bases not matched to a gene: 10. This CDR3 contains 15 residues. The CDR3, as DNA: TGTGCCAGCAGCCGAAAACTAGCGGGAGTCAGGGAGCAGTTCTTC. It translates to CASSRKLAGVREQFF.

The V and J genes are TRBV10-3 and TRBJ2-7; D unresolved. V lost 3 bases to trimming and J lost 5 bases, with 11 bases between them. Germline V CDR1 and CDR2: ENHRY, SYGVKD. The CDR3 loop spans 13 amino acids. The CDR3 region is CAISDGISDEQYF. CDR3 DNA: TGTGCCATCAGTGATGGTATTTCGGACGAGCAGTACTTC.

V usage is TRBV19 and J usage is TRBJ1-6; tentative D call: TRBD1 (6 bases). Germline CDR1 and CDR2: LNHDA and SQIVND (reference sequence). Trimming shortened V by 4 bases and J by 0 bases, and 22 bases separated the two germline ends. The CDR3 has 20 residues. The CDR3 loop reads CASSRERLQGTSSYNSPLHF. CDR3 nucleotide sequence: TGTGCCAGTAGTAGGGAAAGACTTCAGGGGACCAGCTCCTATAATTCACCCCTCCACTTT.

For this clone: Other DNA sequences within the sample encode an identical CDR3. The chain employs TRBV6-5 and TRBJ1-3; D unresolved. The germline V and J ends were trimmed by 6 bases and 1 base, with 4 bases remaining between them. The germline V gene has CDR1 MNHEY and CDR2 SVGAGI. This CDR3 has 12 residues. CDR3 DNA sequence: TGTGCCAGCAGATCTTCTGGAAACACCATATATTTT. Its protein product is CASRSSGNTIYF.

The chain links TRBV7-2 to TRBJ2-5; TRBD2 agrees at 9 bases. This CDR3 spans 16 amino acids. Per the germline V gene, CDR1 is SGHTA and CDR2 is FQGNSA. The junction had 7 bases not matched to a gene; V was cut back by 1 base and J by 4 bases. The DNA of the CDR3 is TGTGCCAGCAGCTTAGGGGCTAGCGGGATTGGAGAGACCCAGTACTTC. This translates into CASSLGASGIGETQYF.

The CDR3 spells CASSIVPRDRAYEQYF. Here the CDR3 DNA reads TGTGCCAGTAGTATTGTACCCCGGGACAGAGCCTACGAGCAGTACTTC. The chain is built from TRBV19 and TRBJ2-7; 7 nucleotides agree with TRBD1. V lost 3 bases, J lost 2 bases, and 10 bases stayed unmatched. CDR1 is LNHDA, CDR2 SQIVND, per germline (reference sequence). The CDR3 loop spans 16 amino acids.

This clone appeared once. The rearrangement joins TRBV5-1 to TRBJ2-5; 11 bases line up with TRBD1. V shed 2 bases, J shed 5 bases, and the junction held 5 bases outside the gene matches. The germline V gene encodes CDR1 SGHRS and CDR2 YFSETQ. CDR3 length: 15 amino acids. This chain's CDR3 is CASSFGTGGQETQYF. Written as DNA, the CDR3 is TGCGCCAGCAGCTTTGGGACAGGGGGTCAGGAGACCCAGTACTTC.

V usage is TRBV4-3 and J usage is TRBJ2-1; TRBD2 matches 13 bases. Germline CDR1 reads LGHNA; CDR2 reads YSLEER. V was pared by 1 base and J by 8 bases, with 8 bases of the junction left unmatched. The CDR3 runs to 17 residues. CDR3 amino acids: CASSQAQTSGRMDEQFF. The CDR3 DNA reads TGCGCCAGCAGCCAAGCCCAGACTAGCGGGAGGATGGATGAGCAGTTCTTC.

The chain combines TRBV18 with TRBJ1-3; 7 nucleotides agree with TRBD1. Germline CDR1 and CDR2: KGHSH and LQKENI. CDR3 length equals 16 residues. The V gene end was trimmed by 5 bases and the J gene end by 5 bases; junction bases not matched to a gene: 12. CDR3 protein: CASSSTEGARRNTIYF. The CDR3 coding sequence is TGTGCCAGCTCATCTACCGAGGGGGCGCGGCGAAACACCATATATTTT.

The rearrangement joins TRBV6-5 to TRBJ2-7, with D perhaps TRBD2 (6 bases). The V end lost 2 bases, the J end lost 0 bases, and 11 bases lay between the germline ends. This CDR3 is built from 15 residues. Germline assignment: CDR1 MNHEY and CDR2 SVGAGI. The CDR3 DNA reads TGTGCCAGCAGTTACGGCGGGACGGGCTCCTACGAGCAGTACTTC. Amino acid sequence: CASSYGGTGSYEQYF.

The chain links TRBV7-9 to TRBJ1-2, with unresolved D. The V and J ends lost 1 base and 2 bases respectively, with 8 bases between them. The CDR3 covers 14 residues. The germline gives CDR1 SEHNR, CDR2 FQNEAQ (reference sequence). CDR3 in DNA: TGTGCCAGCAGCTTAGAAGGGAGAAACTATGGCTACACCTTC. Translating gives CASSLEGRNYGYTF.

The chain carries TRBV7-9 and TRBJ2-4; TRBD2 might be the D (5 bases). V was trimmed by 0 bases and J by 1 base, leaving 10 bases between them. The CDR3 has 16 amino acids. Per the germline V gene, CDR1 is SEHNR and CDR2 is FQNEAQ (reference sequence). The CDR3 protein is CASSLAGSTAKNIQYF. CDR3 bases: TGTGCCAGCAGCTTAGCAGGGAGTACGGCCAAAAACATTCAGTACTTC.

The chain has TRBV7-3 and TRBJ1-1, with D uncertain. Germline-derived CDR1 and CDR2 are SGHTA and FQGTGA. This CDR3 spans 13 amino acids. V was clipped by 4 bases and J by 11 bases, with 17 bases between them. Written as DNA, the CDR3 is TGTGCCAGCAGCTCCGGAGGGCCCCGCGGGGCTTTCTTT. This translates into CASSSGGPRGAFF.

This sequence joins TRBV20-1 and TRBJ2-7, with D tentatively TRBD2 (5 bases). The V end was cut by 7 bases, the J end by 3 bases, with 10 bases between. This CDR3 has 11 residues. CDR1 is DFQATT and CDR2 is SNEGSKA in the germline V gene (reference sequence). CDR3 nucleotides: TGCAGTGGAGCGGTCAACTACGAGCAGTACTTC. It codes for CSGAVNYEQYF.

This CDR3 is CASSLDSRPQETQYF. CDR3 nucleotide sequence: TGTGCCAGCAGTCTGGACAGTCGGCCCCAGGAGACCCAGTACTTC. The rearrangement uses TRBV2 and TRBJ2-5, with D perhaps TRBD1 (6 bases). V was shortened by 5 bases and J by 5 bases, with 18 bases between the two germline ends. CDR3 length: 15 residues. Germline assignment: CDR1 SNHLY and CDR2 FYNNEI. Combining the CDR3 with reference TRBV2 and TRBJ2-5 gives the whole variable domain EPEVTQTPSHQVTQMGQEVILRCVPISNHLYFYWYRQILGQKVEFLVSFYNNEISEKSEIFDDQFSVERPDGSNFTLKIRSTKLEDSAMYFCASSLDSRPQETQYFGPGTRLLVL.